What follows describes a single T cell receptor beta chain. As originally analysed: Reference gene primer amplification yielded estimated nucleated cell counts. Sequencing used immunoSEQ multiplex PCR; TCRdb keeps in-frame clones, though not all of them. V, J and clone size reflect that table, while D and trimming were determined from the DNA. This sample has some 260,000 clones, with approximately 90% found just once. This sample is part of a study of blood T cell repertoires in COVID-19. Study as a whole: Some COVID-19 samples were acute and others convalescent; all came from the United States, Italy and Spain. The analysed material was cDNA or gDNA that came from T cells, B-cell-depleted T cells, or PBMCs.

The sample taken for sequencing was peripheral blood. This sequence originates from a man between 18 and 29 years old with active or convalescent COVID-19.

The CDR3 protein is CASSRAPLGTSGRANTGELFF. In DNA, the CDR3 is TGCGCCAGCAGCCGCGCACCCCTCGGGACTAGCGGGAGGGCGAACACCGGGGAGCTGTTTTTT. The chain employs TRBV4-3 and TRBJ2-2, with 16 nucleotides matching TRBD2. CDR3 length: 21 amino acids. V lost 4 bases, J lost 0 bases, and 11 bases stayed unmatched. CDR1 LGHNA and CDR2 YSLEER come from the germline V gene.